This T cell receptor beta chain was identified during a study of blood T cell repertoires in COVID-19. This CDR3 comprises 14 residues. The germline V gene has CDR1 GTSNPN and CDR2 SVGIG (reference sequence). The ends lost 7 bases at V and 0 bases at J; junction bases unmatched: 4. The protocol was immunoSEQ multiplex PCR, while the TCRdb copy is restricted to in-frame clones and leaves out a portion. In the table there are 100,000 to 150,000 clones, around nine tenths of which are singletons. The chain couples TRBV30 to TRBJ1-3; 9 bases align to TRBD1. The sample consisted of peripheral blood. The sequence was obtained from a man aged 55 to 69 with COVID-19, enrolled during active disease. The CDR3 DNA follows: TGTGCCTCTGACAGGGGGGACTCTGGAAACACCATATATTTT. This codes for CASDRGDSGNTIYF.